Each of the 30 T cell receptor beta chains below was sequenced from the same sample in a study of blood T cells in healthy people across ages (dated by TCRdb to between 2015 and 2017). Library construction relied on 5' RACE. The listed sequencing device is Illumina HiSeq 2500. A second PCR of roughly 6 to 11 cycles was run with a J-beta primer mix and a sample-barcoded 5' primer. TCRdb reanalyzed the raw reads on its own, using fastp at Q25 for trimming and MiXCR for clone calling, and kept in-frame beta chains. Merged by CDR3 protein, the rows form single entries marked with the most common genes and DNA. The sample table shows approximately 400,000 distinct CDR3 sequences, and approximately 47% are seen once. Clones ranked in the top ten supply roughly 51% of the sample. What was sequenced was blood. These receptor sequences come from a man in his 60s in good health.

The rearrangement joins TRBV27 to TRBJ1-1, with TRBD1 matching over 7 bases. Germline assignment: CDR1 MNHEY and CDR2 SMNVEV (reference sequence). The CDR3 runs 15 residues. V trimming: 3 bases; J trimming: 5 bases; junction bases outside the gene matches: 9. In nucleotides, the CDR3 is TGTGCCAGCAGTTTGTTAGGGGGCCTGGGTACTGAAGCTTTCTTT. This translates into CASSLLGGLGTEAFF.

This sequence joins TRBV11-3 and TRBJ2-1; possibly TRBD1 or TRBD2 for D (5 bases each). Deletions cut 4 bases from V and 2 bases from J, with 15 bases between. The CDR3 covers 16 residues. Germline lookup yields CDR1 SGHNT and CDR2 YENEEA. This CDR3 is CASSSGPSTAYNEQFF. The CDR3 DNA sequence: TGTGCCAGCAGCTCGGGACCATCGACCGCCTACAATGAGCAGTTCTTC.

As DNA, the CDR3 is TGTGCCAGCAGGACGGACAGGGCGTCCTACAATGAGCAGTTCTTC. Encoded protein: CASRTDRASYNEQFF. The rearrangement uses TRBV7-2 and TRBJ2-1; TRBD1 aligns across 8 bases. The CDR3 length is 15 residues. Germline V gives CDR1 SGHTA, CDR2 FQGNSA. V shed 6 bases and J 1 base; nucleotides not matched to a gene: 5.

CDR3 sequence reads: CASSLSLGGSAGDTDTQYF. The DNA for the CDR3 is TGTGCCAGCAGTTTATCCCTCGGCGGGAGTGCGGGGGACACAGATACGCAGTATTTT. This chain links TRBV12-3 or TRBV12-4 with TRBJ2-3; TRBD2 matches at 7 bases. With V trimmed by 2 bases and J by 2 bases, 16 bases remained unmatched. The CDR3 length is 19 residues.

This chain links TRBV5-1 with TRBJ2-4; D unresolved. TRBJ2-7 explains the end of the DNA better; the J call may be wrong. The CDR3 is 14 amino acids. Germline V CDR1 and CDR2: SGHRS, YFSETQ. For the CDR3, the DNA is TGCGCCAGCAGCTTGGATCCGGTTTCCTACGAGCAGTACTTC. Translation: CASSLDPVSYEQYF.

The genes are TRBV5-6 and TRBJ2-2, with 13 positions matching TRBD2. From germline, CDR1 is SGHDT and CDR2 YYEEEE. V was pared by 3 bases and J by 4 bases, with 6 bases of the junction left unmatched. This CDR3 has 17 residues. CDR3 region: CASSWGTSGTGTGELFF. As DNA, the CDR3 is TGTGCCAGCAGCTGGGGGACTAGCGGGACGGGCACCGGGGAGCTGTTTTTT.

This clonotype was seen repeatedly, ten times or more. V and J are TRBV7-2 and TRBJ2-7; 9 bases map to TRBD2. This CDR3 contains 15 residues. CDR1 is SGHTA and CDR2 is FQGNSA in the germline V gene. Losses at the gene ends were 5 bases for V and 3 bases for J; bases not matched to a gene: 8. CDR3 loop: CASSDMGLAGYEQYF. The CDR3 DNA follows: TGTGCCAGCAGCGACATGGGACTAGCAGGCTACGAGCAGTACTTC.

The chain uses TRBV4-2 and TRBJ2-5; D possibly corresponds to TRBD1 (6 bases). CDR3 length equals 15 residues. Trimming left V 2 bases short and J 0 bases short, with 10 bases between. CDR1 and CDR2 (germline): LGHNA, YNFKEQ. CDR3 amino acids: CASSQKAGDQETQYF. In DNA, the CDR3 is TGTGCCAGCAGCCAAAAGGCAGGGGACCAAGAGACCCAGTACTTC.

This chain links TRBV11-2 with TRBJ2-5, with a possible D match to TRBD1 (6 bases). With the DNA end fitting TRBJ2-7 better, the J assignment may be wrong. From germline, CDR1 is SGHAT and CDR2 FQNNGV. The CDR3 is 13 amino acids. The CDR3 DNA reads as TGTGCCAGCAGCCTTACAGGGCTTCACGAGCAGTACTTC. This translates into CASSLTGLHEQYF.

This clonotype was picked up a small number of times. This chain connects TRBV5-6 to TRBJ2-7, with D unresolved. The CDR3 is 16 amino acids. V was shortened by 4 bases and J by 4 bases, with 21 bases between the two germline ends. Germline CDR1 reads SGHDT; CDR2 reads YYEEEE. The CDR3 sequence is CASSPWTRFARYEQYF. The CDR3 coding sequence is TGTGCCAGCAGCCCCTGGACGAGGTTCGCCCGTTACGAGCAGTACTTC.

This clonotype was observed a handful of times. This sequence may be a read error, since a much larger clone differs from it by one base. The V call is TRBV7-9, the J call TRBJ2-1; the D gene is possibly TRBD2 (6 bases). The CDR3 extends over 16 amino acids. V lost 2 bases and J lost 5, with 16 bases in between. Germline CDR1 SEHNR, CDR2 FQNEAQ (reference sequence). CDR3 nucleotide sequence: TGTGCCAGCAGCTTAACCGGGAGCCGGAGGAACAATGAGCAGTTCTTC. Protein sequence: CASSLTGSRRNNEQFF. Together with reference TRBV7-9 and TRBJ2-1, the CDR3 gives the full variable domain: DTGVSQNPRHKITKRGQNVTFRCDPISEHNRLYWYRQTLGQGPEFLTYFQNEAQLEKSRLLSDRFSAERPKGSFSTLEIQRTEQGDSAMYLCASSLTGSRRNNEQFFGPGTRLTVL.

The genes are TRBV6-6 and TRBJ2-1, with 10 bases aligning to TRBD2. The CDR3 is 16 residues long. Germline trimming cut 0 bases from V and 10 bases from J; bases unmatched to any gene: 9. CDR1 is MNHNY and CDR2 is SVGAGI in the germline V gene (reference sequence). CDR3 region: CASSYSQREGPTEQFF. CDR3 coding DNA: TGTGCCAGCAGTTACTCCCAGCGGGAGGGCCCGACGGAGCAGTTCTTC.

This clonotype showed up just once. The chain recombines TRBV6-6 with TRBJ1-2, with 7 bases aligning to TRBD1. This CDR3 comprises 13 residues. CDR1 and CDR2 from the germline V gene are MNHNY and SVGAGI (reference sequence). Trimming cost V 7 bases and J 7 bases; bases outside gene matches: 9. This CDR3 is CASKTDREVGYTF. The DNA for the CDR3 is TGTGCCAGCAAAACCGACAGGGAGGTTGGCTACACCTTC.

The chain recombines TRBV4-1 with TRBJ2-1; D remains ambiguous. Between the trimmed V and J ends, which lost 0 bases and 9 bases, there was a span of 18 bases. CDR3 length equals 16 residues. Germline CDR1 and CDR2: MGHRA and YSYEKL. Written as DNA, the CDR3 is TGCGCCAGCAGCCAAGATTCCGGCAGCCCGTGGGGTGAGCAGTTCTTC. Translating gives CASSQDSGSPWGEQFF.

The V call is TRBV29-1, the J call TRBJ2-3, with D uncertain. Trimming cost V 0 bases and J 0 bases, with 10 bases left between them. The CDR3 is made up of 15 amino acids. Germline V lookup: CDR1 SQVTM, CDR2 ANQGSEA. The CDR3 region is CSVEDRKFSTDTQYF. CDR3 DNA: TGCAGCGTTGAAGATCGTAAATTTAGCACAGATACGCAGTATTTT.

The chain uses TRBV12-3 or TRBV12-4 and TRBJ1-5; D gene ambiguous. The CDR3 consists of 14 residues. V lost 9 bases to trimming and J lost 0 bases, with 12 bases between them. For the CDR3, the DNA is TGTGCCAGTCATGAGACTATTAGCAATCAGCCCCAGCATTTT. This encodes CASHETISNQPQHF.

The CDR3 coding sequence is TGTGCCAGCAGCGTACGAGCAGGGGTGAACACTGAAGCTTTCTTT. Its protein is CASSVRAGVNTEAFF. The chain links TRBV11-2 to TRBJ1-1, with a tentative D call TRBD1 (6 bases). CDR1 and CDR2 (germline): SGHAT, FQNNGV. With 5 bases removed from V and 0 bases from J, the gap between germline ends came to 13 bases. There are 15 residues in the CDR3.

The chain employs TRBV14 and TRBJ1-6; 8 bases align to TRBD1. Trimming cost V 4 bases and J 5 bases; bases outside gene matches: 4. Germline V gene lookup returns CDR1 SGHDN and CDR2 FVKESK. The CDR3 consists of 15 residues. CDR3 loop: CASSLRTGHNSPLHF. The DNA for the CDR3 is TGTGCCAGCAGCCTTCGGACAGGGCATAATTCACCCCTCCACTTT. Filled out from reference TRBV14 and TRBJ1-6, the complete variable domain reads EAGVTQFPSHSVIEKGQTVTLRCDPISGHDNLYWYRRVMGKEIKFLLHFVKESKQDESGMPNNRFLAERTGGTYSTLKVQPAELEDSGVYFCASSLRTGHNSPLHFGNGTRLTVT.

The chain has TRBV20-1 and TRBJ1-1, with 8 bases fitting TRBD1. The CDR3 length is 15 residues. The V and J ends lost 2 bases and 0 bases, in that order; junction bases with no gene match: 5. CDR1 is DFQATT, CDR2 SNEGSKA, per germline (reference sequence). Here the CDR3 reads CSARPGGSLNTEAFF. CDR3 nucleotide sequence: TGCAGTGCTAGACCAGGGGGCAGTTTGAACACTGAAGCTTTCTTT.

V is TRBV7-9 and J is TRBJ2-5; TRBD1 is a possible D gene (6 bases). The CDR3 runs to 16 residues. Trimming removed 0 bases at V and 1 base at J, with 12 bases between. Germline loops: CDR1 SEHNR, CDR2 FQNEAQ (reference sequence). The CDR3 sequence: CASSLARDRLQETQYF. In DNA form, the CDR3 reads TGTGCCAGCAGCTTAGCTCGAGACAGGCTCCAAGAGACCCAGTACTTC.

Many counts were recorded for this clonotype. The chain employs TRBV11-2 and TRBJ2-5; 10 bases match TRBD2. Germline V gene sequence: CDR1 SGHAT, CDR2 FQNNGV. The CDR3 is made up of 14 amino acids. V trimming: 2 bases; J trimming: 3 bases; junction bases outside the gene matches: 0. The CDR3 loop is CASSLTSGKETQYF. The CDR3 DNA is TGTGCCAGCAGCTTAACTAGCGGGAAAGAGACCCAGTACTTC.

This clonotype was found a few times. The chain couples TRBV7-2 to TRBJ2-1; the match to TRBD2 covers 8 bases. The DNA end is a closer match to TRBJ2-7, so the J assignment may be wrong. Germline CDR1 and CDR2: SGHTA and FQGNSA. This CDR3 has 15 amino acids. The CDR3 is CASNSRGGSYNEQYF. The CDR3 DNA sequence: TGTGCCAGCAACTCTCGCGGGGGGTCCTACAATGAGCAGTACTTC.

The chain combines TRBV4-3 with TRBJ2-7; 9 bases align to TRBD2. V shed 2 bases, J shed 2 bases, and the junction held 4 bases outside the gene matches. Per the germline V gene, CDR1 is LGHNA and CDR2 is YSLEER. This CDR3 region has 15 residues. Here the CDR3 reads CASSQTAGGTYEQYF. The DNA for the CDR3 is TGCGCCAGCAGCCAAACAGCGGGAGGCACCTACGAGCAGTACTTC.

About this clonotype: This could be a read error, since a much larger clone is one nucleotide away. The genes are TRBV7-2 and TRBJ2-5; D is undetermined. TRBJ2-1 matches the DNA end more closely, so the J call is doubtful. Per germline, CDR1 SGHTA and CDR2 FQGNSA. The CDR3 consists of 15 residues. CDR3 sequence: CASSKPGGVTDGQFF. The CDR3 coding sequence is TGTGCCAGCAGCAAACCGGGTGGGGTGACCGATGGGCAGTTCTTC.

J is TRBJ2-5 and V is TRBV11-2, with D perhaps TRBD1 (6 bases). The J call is doubtful: the DNA matches TRBJ2-7 better. Per germline, CDR1 SGHAT and CDR2 FQNNGV. This CDR3 is built from 13 residues. The CDR3 DNA follows: TGTGCCAGCAGCTTGCACAGGGTTTACGAGCAGTACTTC. Its protein product is CASSLHRVYEQYF.

This chain connects TRBV12-3 or TRBV12-4 to TRBJ1-2; 7 bases line up with TRBD1. The CDR3 length is 15 residues. The V segment lost 0 bases and the J segment 4 bases; nucleotides outside the gene matches: 5. Written as DNA, the CDR3 is TGTGCCAGCAGTTTAGCCGGGACAGCCTCCTATGGCTACACCTTC. It encodes CASSLAGTASYGYTF.

The chain recombines TRBV7-6 with TRBJ2-4; 14 bases agree with TRBD2. The J call may be in error: the DNA end matches TRBJ2-7 better. CDR1 is SGHVS and CDR2 is FNYEAQ in the germline V gene. There are 18 residues in the CDR3. CDR3 loop: CASSLATGTSGSLYEQYF. CDR3 coding DNA: TGTGCCAGCAGCTTAGCGACCGGGACTAGCGGGAGTTTATACGAGCAGTACTTC.

In its sample, this clonotype was seen many times. The chain couples TRBV29-1 to TRBJ2-5, with D maybe TRBD2 (6 bases). V lost 7 bases and J 3 bases, leaving 12 bases between the germline ends. The CDR3 extends over 12 amino acids. Germline V lookup: CDR1 SQVTM, CDR2 ANQGSEA. CDR3 loop: CSAGLIEETQYF. The CDR3 DNA follows: TGCAGCGCCGGACTAATTGAAGAGACCCAGTACTTC.

Points on this clonotype: This could be a read error, since a much larger clone is one nucleotide away. The V and J genes are TRBV6-5 and TRBJ1-6; 7 positions match TRBD1. The length of the CDR3 is 14 residues. The ends lost 6 bases at V and 8 bases at J; junction bases unmatched: 7. CDR1 MNHEY and CDR2 SVGAGI come from the germline V gene. In nucleotides, the CDR3 is TGTGCCAGCAGCAAACAGGGGTCCTATTCACCCCTCCACTTT. Encoded protein: CASSKQGSYSPLHF.

V usage is TRBV10-1 and J usage is TRBJ2-3, with 7 positions matching TRBD1. CDR1 and CDR2 (germline): WNHNN, SYGVQD (reference sequence). The CDR3 spans 15 residues. With 6 bases clipped from V and 0 bases from J, the junction kept 6 bases outside the gene matches. This chain's CDR3 is CASRGDRASTDTQYF. In DNA, the CDR3 is TGCGCCAGCAGGGGAGACAGGGCTAGCACAGATACGCAGTATTTT.